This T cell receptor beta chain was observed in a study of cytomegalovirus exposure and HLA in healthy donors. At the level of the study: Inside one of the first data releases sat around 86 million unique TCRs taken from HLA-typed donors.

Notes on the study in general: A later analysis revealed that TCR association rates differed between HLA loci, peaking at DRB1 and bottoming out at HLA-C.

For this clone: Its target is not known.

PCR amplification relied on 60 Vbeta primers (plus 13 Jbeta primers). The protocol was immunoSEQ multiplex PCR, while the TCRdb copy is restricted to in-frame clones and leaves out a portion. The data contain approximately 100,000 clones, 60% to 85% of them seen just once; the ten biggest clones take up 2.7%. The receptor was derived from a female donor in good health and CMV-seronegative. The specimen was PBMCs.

CDR3 in DNA: TGTGCCAGCGTTTCAGCGGGGGGCCTTCCCGCGGAGCAGTACTTC. Its protein product is CASVSAGGLPAEQYF. The V call is TRBV6-6, the J call TRBJ2-7; 9 bases are a match to TRBD2. The germline V gene has CDR1 MNHNY and CDR2 SVGAGI (reference sequence). This CDR3 comprises 15 residues. Trimming took 8 bases from V and 7 from J; bases not matched to a gene: 15.